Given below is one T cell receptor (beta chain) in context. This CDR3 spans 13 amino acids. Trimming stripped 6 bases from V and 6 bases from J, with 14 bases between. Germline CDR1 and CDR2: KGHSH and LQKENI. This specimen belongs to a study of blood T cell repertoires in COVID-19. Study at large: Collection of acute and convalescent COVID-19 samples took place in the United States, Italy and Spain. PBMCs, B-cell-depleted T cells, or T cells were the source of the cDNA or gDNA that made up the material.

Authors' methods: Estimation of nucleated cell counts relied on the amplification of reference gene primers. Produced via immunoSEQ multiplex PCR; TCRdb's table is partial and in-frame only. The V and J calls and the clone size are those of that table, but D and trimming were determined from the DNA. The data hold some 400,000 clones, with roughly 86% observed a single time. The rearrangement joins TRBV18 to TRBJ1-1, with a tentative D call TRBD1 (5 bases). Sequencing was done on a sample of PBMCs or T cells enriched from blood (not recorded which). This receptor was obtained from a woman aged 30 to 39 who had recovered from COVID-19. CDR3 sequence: CASSPAEGAEAFF. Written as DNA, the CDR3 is TGTGCCAGCTCCCCAGCGGAAGGGGCTGAAGCTTTCTTT.